Listed below are T cell receptor beta chains from one sample, sequenced in a study of blood T cell repertoires in COVID-19. Assay used: immunoSEQ multiplex PCR; TCRdb lists only in-frame clones, some missing. The top ten hold 6% of the sample, which has 150,000 to 200,000 clones, around 81% seen once. The specimen was PBMCs or T cells enriched from blood (not recorded which). Receptor source: a man aged 40-55 years who had recovered from COVID-19. The CDR3 runs from the conserved cysteine through the conserved F or W. The D gene is left open where the match is weak. The size field is filled for only some rows; it gives once, few, many or a size class.

clone_size	d_call	v_call	j_call	cdr3_nt	cdr3_aa
.	.	TRBV3-1/TRBV3-2	TRBJ2-3	TGTGCCAGCTTGGGGCGGGGCATAGATACGCAGTATTTT	CASLGRGIDTQYF
.	.	TRBV18	TRBJ1-1	TGTGCCAGCTCACCACCGGGCTTTCGGGGGACCACTGAAGCTTTCTTT	CASSPPGFRGTTEAFF
once	TRBD1	TRBV6-5	TRBJ1-2	TGTGCCAGCAGCCGAGGGACAGGGCATGGCTACACCTTC	CASSRGTGHGYTF
.	TRBD1	TRBV9	TRBJ2-7	TGTGCCAGCAGCGTAGGGACAGGGGGCTTTTACGAGCAGTACTTC	CASSVGTGGFYEQYF
.	.	TRBV7-3	TRBJ1-1	TGTGCCAGCAGCCTCGGGGGAGTGAACACTGAAGCTTTCTTT	CASSLGGVNTEAFF
.	.	TRBV14	TRBJ1-2	TGTGCCTCAGCCCGGGGGGCGAACTATGGCTACACCTTC	CASARGANYGYTF
.	.	TRBV7-9	TRBJ1-1	TGTGCCAGCAGCTACGCGGGGGAAGCTTTCTTT	CASSYAGEAFF
.	TRBD1	TRBV18	TRBJ1-2	TGTGCCAGCTCACCTGGACAGGGGGATGGCTACACCTTC	CASSPGQGDGYTF
few	.	TRBV7-2	TRBJ2-7	TGTGCCAGCAGCTTAGGGGCCCTGGACGAGCAGTACTTC	CASSLGALDEQYF
.	TRBD1	TRBV11-3	TRBJ1-3	TGTGCCAGCAGCTCTAGGACAGGGTGGGGAAACACCATATATTTT	CASSSRTGWGNTIYF
.	TRBD1	TRBV5-1	TRBJ1-2	TGCGCCAGCAGCGCCGGGACAGCTGGGTATGGCTACACCTTC	CASSAGTAGYGYTF
.	TRBD1	TRBV5-4	TRBJ2-5	TGTGCCAGCAGCTCCCGGGACAGCCAAGAGACCCAGTACTTC	CASSSRDSQETQYF
.	.	TRBV6-5	TRBJ1-1	TGTGCCAGCATATCGGGGGGAGGCGGCACTGAAGCTTTCTTT	CASISGGGGTEAFF
.	.	TRBV7-9	TRBJ2-5	TGTGCCAGCAGCGGGGCGAGGGGGGGAGAGACCCAGTACTTC	CASSGARGGETQYF
.	.	TRBV27	TRBJ2-1	TGTGCCAGTTGGTCTCGGTCCTACAATGAGCAGTTCTTC	CASWSRSYNEQFF
.	TRBD2	TRBV9	TRBJ2-3	TGTGCCAGCAGCGTCGGGACTAGCGGGGGTAGCACAGATACGCAGTATTTT	CASSVGTSGGSTDTQYF
.	.	TRBV12-1	TRBJ1-5	TGTGCCAGCAGCTTTGCCGGGACAGGACAGCCCCAGCATTTT	CASSFAGTGQPQHF
once	.	TRBV5-1	TRBJ1-2	TGCGCCAGCAGCTCGTCCAGGGGCGATGGCTACACCTTC	CASSSSRGDGYTF
.	TRBD2	TRBV5-1	TRBJ2-3	TGCGCCAGCAGCTACCTAAGTAGCGGGGGGGACGATACGCAGTATTTT	CASSYLSSGGDDTQYF
.	TRBD2	TRBV5-6	TRBJ2-5	TGTGCCAGCAGCTTGTTAGCCCTAGCGGGTGGACAAGAGACCCAGTACTTC	CASSLLALAGGQETQYF
.	TRBD1	TRBV3-1/TRBV3-2	TRBJ1-5	TGTGCCAGCAGCCAAGCGGGACAGGGAGGCCATCAGCCCCAGCATTTT	CASSQAGQGGHQPQHF
.	.	TRBV2	TRBJ1-3	TGTGCCAGCAGTGAAGTTCAGGGGACAGGAAACACCATATATTTT	CASSEVQGTGNTIYF